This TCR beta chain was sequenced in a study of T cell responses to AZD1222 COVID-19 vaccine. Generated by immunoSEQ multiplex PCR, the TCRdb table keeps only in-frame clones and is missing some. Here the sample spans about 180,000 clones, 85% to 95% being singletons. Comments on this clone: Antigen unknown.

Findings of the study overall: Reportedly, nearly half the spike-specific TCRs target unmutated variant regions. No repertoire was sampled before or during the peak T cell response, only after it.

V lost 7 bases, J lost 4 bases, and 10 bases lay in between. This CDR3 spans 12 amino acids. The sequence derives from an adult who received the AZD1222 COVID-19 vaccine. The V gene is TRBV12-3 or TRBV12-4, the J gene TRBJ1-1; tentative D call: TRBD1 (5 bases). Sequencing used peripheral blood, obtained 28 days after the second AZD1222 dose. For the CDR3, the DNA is TGTGCCAGCAACCAGGGAACCACTGAAGCTTTCTTT. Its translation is CASNQGTTEAFF.